This T cell receptor (beta chain) comes out of a study of T cells in Graves' hyperthyroidism and ophthalmopathy. The V end lost 6 bases, the J end lost 5 bases, and 22 bases lay between the germline ends. The germline V gene encodes CDR1 LGHNT and CDR2 FRNRAP. The CDR3 spans 16 residues. There were TCR beta CDR3 regions amplified from RNA transcripts. RT-PCR in the first round (using the HTBI primer set) targeted the TCR CDR3. TCRdb used MiXCR to reprocess the multiplex PCR reads, holding one entry per CDR3 protein. Seen here are approximately 610,000 distinct CDR3 sequences, under 15% observed once, and the top ten hold about 3.9%. As regards this clonotype: A much more abundant neighbour one base away suggests this may be a read error.

V usage is TRBV12-5 and J usage is TRBJ1-2; D is undetermined. The sequenced sample was blood. The origin of this receptor is a woman between 40 and 50 years old with Graves' ophthalmopathy. The chain's CDR3 is CASGHERWTAAYGYTF. The CDR3 coding sequence is TGTGCTAGTGGGCATGAGCGCTGGACGGCCGCATATGGCTACACCTTC.